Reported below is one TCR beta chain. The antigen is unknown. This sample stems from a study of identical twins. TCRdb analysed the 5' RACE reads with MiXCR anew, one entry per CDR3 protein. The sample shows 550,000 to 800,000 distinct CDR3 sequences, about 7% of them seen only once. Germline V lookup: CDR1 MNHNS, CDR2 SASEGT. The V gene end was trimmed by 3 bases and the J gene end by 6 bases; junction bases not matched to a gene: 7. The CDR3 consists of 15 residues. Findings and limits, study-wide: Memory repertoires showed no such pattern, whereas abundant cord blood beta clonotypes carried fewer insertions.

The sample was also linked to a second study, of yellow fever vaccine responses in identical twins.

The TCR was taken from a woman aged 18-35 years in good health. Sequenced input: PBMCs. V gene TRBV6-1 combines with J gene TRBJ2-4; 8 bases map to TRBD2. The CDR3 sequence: CASSDRPGLGNIQYF. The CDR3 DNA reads TGTGCCAGCAGTGATAGACCGGGACTAGGAAACATTCAGTACTTC.